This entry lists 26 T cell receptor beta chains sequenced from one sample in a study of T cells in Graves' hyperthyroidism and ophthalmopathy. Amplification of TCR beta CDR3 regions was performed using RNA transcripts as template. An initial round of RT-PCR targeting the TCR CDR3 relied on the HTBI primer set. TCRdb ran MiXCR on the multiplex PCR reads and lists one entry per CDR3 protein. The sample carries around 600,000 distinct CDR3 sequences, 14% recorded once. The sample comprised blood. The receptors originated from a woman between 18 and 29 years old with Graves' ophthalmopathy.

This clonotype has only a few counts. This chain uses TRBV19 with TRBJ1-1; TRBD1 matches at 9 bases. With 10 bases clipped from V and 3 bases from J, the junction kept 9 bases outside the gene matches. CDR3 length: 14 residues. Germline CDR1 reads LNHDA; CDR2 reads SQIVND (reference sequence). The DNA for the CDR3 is TGTGCCACCAAGGACAGGGGAGGGGACACTGAAGCTTTCTTT. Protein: CATKDRGGDTEAFF.

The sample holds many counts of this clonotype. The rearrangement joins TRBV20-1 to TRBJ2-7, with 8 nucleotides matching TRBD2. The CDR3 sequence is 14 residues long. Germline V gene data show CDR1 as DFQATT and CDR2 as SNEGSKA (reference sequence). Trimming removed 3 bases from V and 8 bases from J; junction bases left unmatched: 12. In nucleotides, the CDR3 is TGCAGTGCTAGCTGGGGACTGCGGGAGGAAAAGCAGTACTTC. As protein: CSASWGLREEKQYF.

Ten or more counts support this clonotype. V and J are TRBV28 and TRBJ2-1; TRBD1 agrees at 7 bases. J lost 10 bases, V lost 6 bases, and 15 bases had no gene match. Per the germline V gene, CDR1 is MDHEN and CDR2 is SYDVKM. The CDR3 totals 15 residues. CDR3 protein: CASRNQQGKIREQFF. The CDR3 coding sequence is TGTGCCAGCAGGAACCAACAGGGGAAAATAAGGGAGCAGTTCTTC. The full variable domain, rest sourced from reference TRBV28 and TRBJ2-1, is DVKVTQSSRYLVKRTGEKVFLECVQDMDHENMFWYRQDPGLGLRLIYFSYDVKMKEKGDIPEGYSVSREKKERFSLILESASTNQTSMYLCASRNQQGKIREQFFGPGTRLTVL.

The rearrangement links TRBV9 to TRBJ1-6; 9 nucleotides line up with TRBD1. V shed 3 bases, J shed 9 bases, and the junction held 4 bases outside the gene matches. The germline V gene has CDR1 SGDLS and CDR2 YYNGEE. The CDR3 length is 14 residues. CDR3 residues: CASSADRGGSPLHF. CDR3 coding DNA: TGTGCCAGCAGCGCGGACAGGGGTGGTTCACCCCTCCACTTT.

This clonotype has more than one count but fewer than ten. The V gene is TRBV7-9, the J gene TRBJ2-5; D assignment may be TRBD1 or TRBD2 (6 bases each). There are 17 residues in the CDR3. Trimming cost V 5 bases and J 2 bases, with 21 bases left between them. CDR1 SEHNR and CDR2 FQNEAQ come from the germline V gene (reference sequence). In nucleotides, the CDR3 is TGTGCCAGCAGCGCCGGGGGCGGGATGGGGGCTCAAGAGACCCAGTACTTC. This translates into CASSAGGGMGAQETQYF.

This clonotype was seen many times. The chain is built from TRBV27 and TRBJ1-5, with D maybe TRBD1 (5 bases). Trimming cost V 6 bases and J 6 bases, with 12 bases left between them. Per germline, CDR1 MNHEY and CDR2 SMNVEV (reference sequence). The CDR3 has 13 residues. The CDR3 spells CASRPGLGQPQHF. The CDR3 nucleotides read TGTGCCAGCAGGCCGGGGCTAGGTCAGCCCCAGCATTTT.

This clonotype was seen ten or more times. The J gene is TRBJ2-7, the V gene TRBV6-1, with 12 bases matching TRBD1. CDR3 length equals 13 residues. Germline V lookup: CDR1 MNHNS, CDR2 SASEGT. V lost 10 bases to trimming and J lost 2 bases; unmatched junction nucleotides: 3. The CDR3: CATRDRGPYEQYF. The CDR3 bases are TGTGCCACCAGGGACAGGGGGCCCTACGAGCAGTACTTC.

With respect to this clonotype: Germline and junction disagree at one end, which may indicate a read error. The CDR3 is CASSLRERNTVYF. In DNA, the CDR3 is TGTGCCAGCAGTTTACGGGAGAGAAACACCGTATATTTT. This chain joins TRBV12-3 or TRBV12-4 and TRBJ1-3; D unclear. The CDR3 runs 13 residues.

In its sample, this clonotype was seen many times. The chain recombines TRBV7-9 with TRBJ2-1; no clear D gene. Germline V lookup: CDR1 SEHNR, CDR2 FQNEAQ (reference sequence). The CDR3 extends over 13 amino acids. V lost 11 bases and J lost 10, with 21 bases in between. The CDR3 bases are TGTGCCTCCCAGGCTCAGCCAAACGGGGAGCAGTTCTTC. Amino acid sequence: CASQAQPNGEQFF.

The CDR3 here is CASRFGGGRGYGYTF. The DNA of the CDR3 is TGTGCCAGCAGATTTGGAGGGGGACGGGGCTATGGCTACACCTTC. This chain joins TRBV5-4 and TRBJ1-2; D perhaps matches TRBD1 (6 bases). Trimming stripped 5 bases from V and 4 bases from J, with 18 bases between. This CDR3 has 15 residues. Germline loops: CDR1 SGHNT, CDR2 YYREEE (reference sequence).

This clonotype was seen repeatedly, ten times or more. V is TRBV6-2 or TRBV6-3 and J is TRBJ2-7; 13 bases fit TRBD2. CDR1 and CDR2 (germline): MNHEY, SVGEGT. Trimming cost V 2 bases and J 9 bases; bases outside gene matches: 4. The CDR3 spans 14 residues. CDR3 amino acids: CASSYGLAGAVQYF. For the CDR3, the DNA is TGTGCCAGCAGTTACGGACTAGCGGGGGCGGTGCAGTACTTC.

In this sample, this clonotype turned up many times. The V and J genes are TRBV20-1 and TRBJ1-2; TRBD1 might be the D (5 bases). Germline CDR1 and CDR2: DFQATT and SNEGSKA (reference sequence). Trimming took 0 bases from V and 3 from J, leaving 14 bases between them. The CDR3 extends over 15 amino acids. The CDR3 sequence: CSAREALRTHYGYTF. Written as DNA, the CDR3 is TGCAGTGCTAGAGAAGCTCTAAGGACACACTATGGCTACACCTTC.

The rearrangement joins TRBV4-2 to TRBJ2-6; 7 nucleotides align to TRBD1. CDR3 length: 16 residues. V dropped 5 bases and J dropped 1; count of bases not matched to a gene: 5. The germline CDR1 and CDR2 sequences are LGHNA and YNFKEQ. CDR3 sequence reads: CASSSDRASGANVLTF. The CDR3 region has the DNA TGTGCCAGCAGCTCTGACAGGGCTTCTGGGGCCAACGTCCTGACTTTC.

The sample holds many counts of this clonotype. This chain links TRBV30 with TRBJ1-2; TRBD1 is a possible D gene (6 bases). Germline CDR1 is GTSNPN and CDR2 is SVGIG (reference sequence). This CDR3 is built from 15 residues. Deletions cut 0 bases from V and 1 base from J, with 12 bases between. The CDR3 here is CAWSVPGAINYGYTF. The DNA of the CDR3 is TGTGCCTGGAGTGTACCAGGGGCTATTAACTATGGCTACACCTTC.

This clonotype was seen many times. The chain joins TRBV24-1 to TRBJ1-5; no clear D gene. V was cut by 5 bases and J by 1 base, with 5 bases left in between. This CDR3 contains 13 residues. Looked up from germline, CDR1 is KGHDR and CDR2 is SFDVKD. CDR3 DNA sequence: TGTGCCACCAGTGTCCGAAGCAATCAGCCCCAGCATTTT. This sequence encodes CATSVRSNQPQHF.

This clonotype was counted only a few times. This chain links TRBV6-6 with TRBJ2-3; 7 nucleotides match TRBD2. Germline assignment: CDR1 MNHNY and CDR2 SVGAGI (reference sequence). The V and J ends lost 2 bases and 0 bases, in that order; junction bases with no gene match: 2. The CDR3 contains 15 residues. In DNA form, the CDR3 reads TGTGCCAGCAGTTACGGGGGGGAGAGCACAGATACGCAGTATTTT. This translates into CASSYGGESTDTQYF.

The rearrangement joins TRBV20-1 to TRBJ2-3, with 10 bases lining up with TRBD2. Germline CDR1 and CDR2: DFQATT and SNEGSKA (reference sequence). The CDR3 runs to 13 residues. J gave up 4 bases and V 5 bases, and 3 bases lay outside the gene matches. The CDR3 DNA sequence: TGCAGTGCTCTAGCGGGAGCTTCAGATACGCAGTATTTT. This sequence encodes CSALAGASDTQYF.

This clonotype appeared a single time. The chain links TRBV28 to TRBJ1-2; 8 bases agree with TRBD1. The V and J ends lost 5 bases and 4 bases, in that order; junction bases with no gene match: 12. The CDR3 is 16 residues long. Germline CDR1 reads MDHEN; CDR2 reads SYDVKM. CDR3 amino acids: CASSPPTGEGRYGYTF. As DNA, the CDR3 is TGTGCCAGCAGTCCACCGACAGGGGAGGGTCGCTATGGCTACACCTTC.

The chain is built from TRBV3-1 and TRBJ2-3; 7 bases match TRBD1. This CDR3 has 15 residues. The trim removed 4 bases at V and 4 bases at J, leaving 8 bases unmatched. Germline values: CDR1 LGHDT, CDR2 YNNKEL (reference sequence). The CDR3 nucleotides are TGTGCCAGCAGCCCAGGGACAGCCCGGCCAGATACGCAGTATTTT. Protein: CASSPGTARPDTQYF.

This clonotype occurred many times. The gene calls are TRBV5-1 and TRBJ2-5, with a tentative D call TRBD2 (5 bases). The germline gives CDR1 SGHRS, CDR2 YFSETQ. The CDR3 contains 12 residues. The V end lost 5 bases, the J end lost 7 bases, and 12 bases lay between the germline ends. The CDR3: CASSSGRWTQYF. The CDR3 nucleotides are TGCGCCAGCAGTTCGGGGAGATGGACCCAGTACTTC.

This CDR3 reads CASSPPGLAGLGSYNEQFF. The CDR3 nucleotides read TGTGCCAGCAGCCCCCCGGGACTAGCGGGATTGGGCTCCTACAATGAGCAGTTCTTC. The rearrangement joins TRBV7-9 to TRBJ2-1, with 13 bases identical to TRBD2. The CDR3 runs 19 residues. Germline CDR1 reads SEHNR; CDR2 reads FQNEAQ (reference sequence). The V and J ends lost 5 bases and 0 bases, in that order; junction bases with no gene match: 10.

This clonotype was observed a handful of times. CDR3 DNA: TGTGCCAGCAGCCAATATGGGCAGGGCTACACCTTC. This encodes CASSQYGQGYTF. The chain recombines TRBV16 with TRBJ1-2; the D is unclear. Germline lookup yields CDR1 KGHSY and CDR2 FQNENV. Trimming stripped 1 base from V and 8 bases from J, with 8 bases between. This CDR3 is built from 12 residues.

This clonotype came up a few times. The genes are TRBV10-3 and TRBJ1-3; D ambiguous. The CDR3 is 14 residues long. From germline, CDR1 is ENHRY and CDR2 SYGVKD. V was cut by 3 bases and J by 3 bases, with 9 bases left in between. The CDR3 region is CAISDGAGGNTIYF. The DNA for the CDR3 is TGTGCCATCAGTGACGGAGCGGGTGGAAACACCATATATTTT.

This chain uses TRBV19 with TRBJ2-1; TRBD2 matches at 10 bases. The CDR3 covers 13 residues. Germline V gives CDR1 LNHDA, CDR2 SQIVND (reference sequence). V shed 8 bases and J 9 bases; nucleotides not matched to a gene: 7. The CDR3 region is CASEAGGPAEQFF. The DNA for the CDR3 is TGTGCCAGTGAAGCGGGAGGGCCGGCTGAGCAGTTCTTC.

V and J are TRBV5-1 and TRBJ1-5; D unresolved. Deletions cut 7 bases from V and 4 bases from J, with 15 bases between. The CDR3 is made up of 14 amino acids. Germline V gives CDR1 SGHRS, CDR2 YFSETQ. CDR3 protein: CASANGEENQPQHF. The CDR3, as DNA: TGCGCCAGCGCCAATGGGGAAGAGAATCAGCCCCAGCATTTT.

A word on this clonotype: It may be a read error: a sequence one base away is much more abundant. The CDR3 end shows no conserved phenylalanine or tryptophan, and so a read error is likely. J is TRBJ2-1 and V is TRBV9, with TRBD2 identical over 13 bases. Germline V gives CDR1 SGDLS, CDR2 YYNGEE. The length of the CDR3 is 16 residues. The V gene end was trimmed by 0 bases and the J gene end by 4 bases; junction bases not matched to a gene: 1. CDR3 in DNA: TGTGCCAGCAGCGTAGGGGGACTAGCGGGATACAATGAGCAGTTCTCC. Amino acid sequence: CASSVGGLAGYNEQFS.